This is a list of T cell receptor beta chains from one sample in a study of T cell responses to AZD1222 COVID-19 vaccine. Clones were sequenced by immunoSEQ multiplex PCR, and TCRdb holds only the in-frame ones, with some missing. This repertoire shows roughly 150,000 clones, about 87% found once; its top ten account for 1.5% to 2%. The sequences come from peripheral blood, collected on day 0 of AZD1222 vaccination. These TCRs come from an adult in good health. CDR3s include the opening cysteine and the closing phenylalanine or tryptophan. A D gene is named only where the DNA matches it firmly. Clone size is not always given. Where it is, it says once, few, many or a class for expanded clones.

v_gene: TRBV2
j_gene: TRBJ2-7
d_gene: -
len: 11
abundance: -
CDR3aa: CASRETYEQYF
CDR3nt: TGTGCCAGCAGGGAAACCTACGAGCAGTACTTC

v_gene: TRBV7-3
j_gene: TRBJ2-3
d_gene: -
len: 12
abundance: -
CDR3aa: CASSPGTDTQYF
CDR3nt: TGTGCCAGCAGCCCCGGGACAGATACGCAGTATTTT

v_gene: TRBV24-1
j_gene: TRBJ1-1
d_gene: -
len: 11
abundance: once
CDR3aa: CATGTPFEAFF
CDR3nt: TGTGCCACCGGGACGCCCTTTGAAGCTTTCTTT

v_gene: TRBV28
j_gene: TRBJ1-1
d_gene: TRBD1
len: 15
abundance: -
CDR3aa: CASSLDREEATEAFF
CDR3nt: TGTGCCAGCAGCCTAGACAGGGAGGAGGCCACTGAAGCTTTCTTT

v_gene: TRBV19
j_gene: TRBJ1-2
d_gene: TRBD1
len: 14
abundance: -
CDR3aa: CASSTRDRAGGYTF
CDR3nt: TGTGCCAGTAGTACCCGGGACAGGGCGGGTGGCTACACCTTC

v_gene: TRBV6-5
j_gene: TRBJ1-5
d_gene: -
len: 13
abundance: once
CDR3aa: CASSLSIVGPQHF
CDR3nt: TGTGCCAGCAGTCTCTCTATCGTCGGGCCCCAGCATTTT

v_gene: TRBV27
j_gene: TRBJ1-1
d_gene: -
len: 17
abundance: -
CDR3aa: CASSPISRQHMNTEAFF
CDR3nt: TGTGCCAGCAGCCCAATCAGTAGACAGCACATGAACACTGAAGCTTTCTTT

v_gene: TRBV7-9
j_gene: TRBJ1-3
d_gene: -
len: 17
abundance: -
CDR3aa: CASSLVGQGTSGNTIYF
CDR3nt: TGTGCCAGCAGCTTAGTCGGTCAGGGAACCTCTGGAAACACCATATATTTT

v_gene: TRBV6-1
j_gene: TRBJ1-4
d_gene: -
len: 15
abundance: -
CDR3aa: CASSESAGDNEKLFF
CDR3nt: TGTGCCAGCAGTGAGTCGGCGGGGGACAATGAAAAACTGTTTTTT

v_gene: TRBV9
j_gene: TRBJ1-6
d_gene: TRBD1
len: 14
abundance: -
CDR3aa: CASSLTGVNSPLHF
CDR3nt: TGTGCCAGCAGCTTAACAGGGGTAAATTCACCCCTCCACTTT

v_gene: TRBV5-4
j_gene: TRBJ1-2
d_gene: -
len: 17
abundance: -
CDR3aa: CASSLDVTDSFNYGYTF
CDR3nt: TGTGCCAGCAGCTTGGATGTGACAGACTCATTTAACTATGGCTACACCTTC

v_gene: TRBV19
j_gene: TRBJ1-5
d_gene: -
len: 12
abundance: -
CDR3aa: CASSDSFWPQHF
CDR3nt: TGTGCCAGTAGTGACTCATTTTGGCCCCAGCATTTT

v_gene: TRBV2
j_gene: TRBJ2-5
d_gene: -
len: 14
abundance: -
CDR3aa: CASSATESGETQYF
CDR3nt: TGTGCCAGCAGTGCGACAGAGTCCGGGGAGACCCAGTACTTC

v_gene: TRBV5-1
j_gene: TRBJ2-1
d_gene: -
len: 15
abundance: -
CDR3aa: CASSTAGTETNEQFF
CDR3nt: TGCGCCAGCAGCACTGCCGGGACCGAGACCAATGAGCAGTTCTTC

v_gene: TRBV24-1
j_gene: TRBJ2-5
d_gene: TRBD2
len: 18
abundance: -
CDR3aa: CATSDFGVAGRYKETQYF
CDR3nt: TGTGCCACCAGTGATTTTGGAGTAGCGGGGAGGTATAAAGAGACCCAGTACTTC

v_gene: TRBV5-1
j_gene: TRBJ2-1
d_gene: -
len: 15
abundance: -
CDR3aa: CASSLGSAALNEQFF
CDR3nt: TGCGCCAGCAGCTTGGGAAGCGCTGCGCTTAATGAGCAGTTCTTC

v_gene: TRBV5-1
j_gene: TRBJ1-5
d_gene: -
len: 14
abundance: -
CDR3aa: CASSLGDLNQPQHF
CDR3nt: TGCGCCAGCAGTCTAGGGGACCTCAATCAGCCCCAGCATTTT

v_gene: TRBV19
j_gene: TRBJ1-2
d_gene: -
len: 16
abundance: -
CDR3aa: CASSIVISGKLPGYTF
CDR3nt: TGTGCCAGTAGTATAGTGATTTCAGGAAAACTACCTGGCTACACCTTC

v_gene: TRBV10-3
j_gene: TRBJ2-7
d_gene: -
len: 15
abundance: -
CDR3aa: CAISDMDRISYEQYF
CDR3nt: TGTGCCATCAGTGACATGGACAGAATATCCTACGAGCAGTACTTC

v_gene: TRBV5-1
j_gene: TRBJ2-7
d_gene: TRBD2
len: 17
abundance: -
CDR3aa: CASSPGLAGGPSYEQYF
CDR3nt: TGCGCCAGCAGCCCTGGACTAGCGGGAGGGCCCTCCTACGAGCAGTACTTC

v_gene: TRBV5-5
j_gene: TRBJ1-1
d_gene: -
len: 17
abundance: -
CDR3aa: CASSWTVGATVNTEAFF
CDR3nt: TGTGCCAGCAGCTGGACGGTGGGGGCTACAGTAAACACTGAAGCTTTCTTT

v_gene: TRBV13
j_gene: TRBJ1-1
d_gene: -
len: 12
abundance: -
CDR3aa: CASSLVTGEAFF
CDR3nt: TGTGCCAGCAGCTTAGTTACGGGGGAAGCTTTCTTT

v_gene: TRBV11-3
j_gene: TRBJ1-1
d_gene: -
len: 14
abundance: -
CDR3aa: CASSSRPGDTEAFF
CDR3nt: TGTGCCAGCAGCTCCAGGCCAGGGGACACTGAAGCTTTCTTT

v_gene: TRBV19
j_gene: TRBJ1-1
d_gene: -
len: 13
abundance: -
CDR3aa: CASSTTGNTEAFF
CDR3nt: TGTGCCAGTAGTACCACAGGGAACACTGAAGCTTTCTTT

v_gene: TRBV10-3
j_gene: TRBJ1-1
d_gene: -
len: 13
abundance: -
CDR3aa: CAISDVANTEAFF
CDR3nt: TGTGCCATCAGTGATGTAGCTAACACTGAAGCTTTCTTT

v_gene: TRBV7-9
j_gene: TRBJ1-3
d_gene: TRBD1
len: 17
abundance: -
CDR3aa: CASSPMDRAVSGNTIYF
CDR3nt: TGTGCCAGCAGCCCAATGGACAGGGCGGTATCTGGAAACACCATATATTTT

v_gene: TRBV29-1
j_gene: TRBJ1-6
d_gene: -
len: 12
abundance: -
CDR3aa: CSVGERGSPLHF
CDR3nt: TGCAGCGTCGGAGAGAGGGGTTCACCCCTCCACTTT

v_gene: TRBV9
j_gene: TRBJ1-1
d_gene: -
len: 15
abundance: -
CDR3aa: CASSVEVGRVAEAFF
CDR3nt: TGTGCCAGCAGCGTAGAGGTGGGGCGCGTCGCTGAAGCTTTCTTT

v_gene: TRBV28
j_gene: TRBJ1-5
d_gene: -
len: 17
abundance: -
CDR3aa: CASRDGRAPLSNQPQHF
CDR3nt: TGTGCCAGCAGGGACGGACGGGCCCCCCTTAGCAATCAGCCCCAGCATTTT

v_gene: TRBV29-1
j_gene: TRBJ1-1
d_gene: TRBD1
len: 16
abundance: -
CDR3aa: CSVVQGAQVHISEAFF
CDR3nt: TGCAGCGTTGTACAGGGGGCGCAAGTTCATATATCTGAAGCTTTCTTT

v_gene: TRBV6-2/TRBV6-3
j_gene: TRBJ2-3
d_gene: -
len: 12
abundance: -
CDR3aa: CASSWDTDTQYF
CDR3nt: TGTGCCAGCAGTTGGGATACAGATACGCAGTATTTT

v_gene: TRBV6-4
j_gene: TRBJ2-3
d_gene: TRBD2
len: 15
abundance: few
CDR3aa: CASSDSSGGADTQYF
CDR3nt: TGTGCCAGCAGTGACTCTAGCGGGGGGGCAGATACGCAGTATTTT

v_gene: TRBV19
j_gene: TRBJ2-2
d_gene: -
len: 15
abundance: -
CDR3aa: CASSPQGANTGELFF
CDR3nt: TGTGCCAGTAGTCCCCAGGGTGCGAACACCGGGGAGCTGTTTTTT

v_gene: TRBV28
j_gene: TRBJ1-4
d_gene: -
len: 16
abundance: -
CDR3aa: CASIPNRSGRNEKLFF
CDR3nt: TGTGCCAGCATACCTAACCGATCAGGGAGGAACGAAAAACTGTTTTTT

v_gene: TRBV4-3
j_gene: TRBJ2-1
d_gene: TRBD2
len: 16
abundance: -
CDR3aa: CASSQDETSGYNEQFF
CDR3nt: TGCGCCAGCAGCCAAGATGAGACTAGCGGATACAATGAGCAGTTCTTC

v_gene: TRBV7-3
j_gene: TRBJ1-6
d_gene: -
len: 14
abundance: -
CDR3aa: CASSRDGRRSPLHF
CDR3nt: TGTGCCAGCAGCAGAGACGGACGGAGGTCACCCCTCCACTTT

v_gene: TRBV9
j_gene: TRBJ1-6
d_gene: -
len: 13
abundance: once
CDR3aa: CASSVDPYPPLHF
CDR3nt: TGTGCCAGCAGCGTAGATCCCTACCCACCCCTCCACTTT

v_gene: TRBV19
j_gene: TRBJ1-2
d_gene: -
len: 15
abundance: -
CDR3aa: CASSSRDGFLGGYTF
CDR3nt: TGTGCCAGTAGTTCCCGGGACGGATTCTTAGGAGGCTACACCTTC

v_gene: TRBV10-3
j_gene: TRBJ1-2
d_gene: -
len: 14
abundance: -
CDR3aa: CAISESGPDYGYTF
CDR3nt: TGTGCCATCAGTGAGTCAGGGCCTGACTATGGCTACACCTTC

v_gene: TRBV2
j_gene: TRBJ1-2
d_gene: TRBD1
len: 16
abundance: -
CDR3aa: CASSVNRDRGSYGYTF
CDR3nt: TGTGCCAGCAGTGTTAACCGGGACAGGGGCTCCTATGGCTACACCTTC

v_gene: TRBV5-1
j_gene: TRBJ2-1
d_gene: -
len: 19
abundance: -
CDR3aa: CASSLARGGASLSYNEQFF
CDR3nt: TGCGCCAGCAGCTTGGCACGGGGAGGAGCTAGTCTTTCCTACAATGAGCAGTTCTTC

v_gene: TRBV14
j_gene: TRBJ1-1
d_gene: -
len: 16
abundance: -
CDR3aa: CASSQDGSLNTVGAFF
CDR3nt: TGTGCCAGCAGCCAAGATGGCAGTCTGAACACTGTTGGAGCTTTCTTT